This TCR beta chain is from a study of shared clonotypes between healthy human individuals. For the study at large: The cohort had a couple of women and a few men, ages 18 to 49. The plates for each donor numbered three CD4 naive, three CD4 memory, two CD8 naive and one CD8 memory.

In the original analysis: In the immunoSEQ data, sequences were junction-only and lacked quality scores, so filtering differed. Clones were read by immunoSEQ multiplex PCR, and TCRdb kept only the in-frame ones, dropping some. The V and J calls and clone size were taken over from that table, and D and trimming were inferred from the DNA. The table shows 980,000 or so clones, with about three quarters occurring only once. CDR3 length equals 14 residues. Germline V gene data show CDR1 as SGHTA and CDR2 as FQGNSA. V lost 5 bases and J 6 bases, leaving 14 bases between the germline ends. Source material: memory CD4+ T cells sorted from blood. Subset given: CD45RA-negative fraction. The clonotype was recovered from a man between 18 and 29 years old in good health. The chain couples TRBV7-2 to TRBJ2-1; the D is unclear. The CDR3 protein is CASSQSRSTNEQFF. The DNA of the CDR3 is TGTGCCAGCAGCCAGTCTAGGAGTACCAATGAGCAGTTCTTC.